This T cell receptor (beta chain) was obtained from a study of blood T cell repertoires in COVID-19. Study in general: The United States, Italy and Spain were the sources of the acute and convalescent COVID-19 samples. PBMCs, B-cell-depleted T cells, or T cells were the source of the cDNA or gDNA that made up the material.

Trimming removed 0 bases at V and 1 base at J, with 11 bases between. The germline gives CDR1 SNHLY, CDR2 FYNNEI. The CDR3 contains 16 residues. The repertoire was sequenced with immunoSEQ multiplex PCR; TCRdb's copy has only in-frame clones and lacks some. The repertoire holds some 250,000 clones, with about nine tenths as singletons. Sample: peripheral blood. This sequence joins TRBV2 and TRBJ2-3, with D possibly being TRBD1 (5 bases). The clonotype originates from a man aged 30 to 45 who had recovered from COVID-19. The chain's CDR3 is CASSEAVDSRTDTQYF. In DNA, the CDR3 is TGTGCCAGCAGTGAAGCGGTCGACAGCCGCACAGATACGCAGTATTTT.